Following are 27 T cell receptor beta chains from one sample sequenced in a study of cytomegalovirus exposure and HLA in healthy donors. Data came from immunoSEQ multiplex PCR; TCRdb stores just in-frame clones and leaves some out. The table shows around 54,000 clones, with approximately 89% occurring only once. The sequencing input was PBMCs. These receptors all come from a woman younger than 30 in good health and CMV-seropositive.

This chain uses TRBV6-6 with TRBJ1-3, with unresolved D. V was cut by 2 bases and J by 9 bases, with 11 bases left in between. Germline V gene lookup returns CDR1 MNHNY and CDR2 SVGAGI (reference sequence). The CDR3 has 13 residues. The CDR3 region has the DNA TGTGCCAGCAGTTACGAAACCTACTCCACCATATATTTT. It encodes CASSYETYSTIYF.

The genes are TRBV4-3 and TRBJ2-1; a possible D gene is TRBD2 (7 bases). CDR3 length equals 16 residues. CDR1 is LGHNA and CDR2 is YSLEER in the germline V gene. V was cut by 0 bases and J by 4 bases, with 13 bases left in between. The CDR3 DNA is TGCGCCAGCAGCCAAGATGGGGCGGGGGCATACAATGAGCAGTTCTTC. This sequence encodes CASSQDGAGAYNEQFF.

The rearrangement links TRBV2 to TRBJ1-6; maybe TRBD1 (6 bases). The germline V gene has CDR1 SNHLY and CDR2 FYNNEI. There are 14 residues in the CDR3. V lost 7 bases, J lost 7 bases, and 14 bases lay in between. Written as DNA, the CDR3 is TGTGCCAGCATGCGGGGGCTGGGGAATTCACCCCTCCACTTT. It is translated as CASMRGLGNSPLHF.

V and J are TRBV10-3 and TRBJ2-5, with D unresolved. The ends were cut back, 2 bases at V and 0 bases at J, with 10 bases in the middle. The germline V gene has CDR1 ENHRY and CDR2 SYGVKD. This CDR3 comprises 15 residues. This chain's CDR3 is CAISEHRSYQETQYF. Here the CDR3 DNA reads TGTGCCATCAGTGAGCACAGATCGTACCAAGAGACCCAGTACTTC.

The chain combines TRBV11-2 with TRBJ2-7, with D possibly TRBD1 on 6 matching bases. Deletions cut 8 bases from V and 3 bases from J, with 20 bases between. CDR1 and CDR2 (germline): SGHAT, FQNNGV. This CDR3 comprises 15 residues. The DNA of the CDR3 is TGTGCCAGCCGCCCCGTTAGGGGGACCGGCTACGAGCAGTACTTC. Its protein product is CASRPVRGTGYEQYF.

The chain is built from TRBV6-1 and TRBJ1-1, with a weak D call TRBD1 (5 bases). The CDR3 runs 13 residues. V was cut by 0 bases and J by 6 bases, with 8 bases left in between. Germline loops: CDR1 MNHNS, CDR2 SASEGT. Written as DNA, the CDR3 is TGTGCCAGCAGTGAAGCATGGGGGGCTGAAGCTTTCTTT. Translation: CASSEAWGAEAFF.

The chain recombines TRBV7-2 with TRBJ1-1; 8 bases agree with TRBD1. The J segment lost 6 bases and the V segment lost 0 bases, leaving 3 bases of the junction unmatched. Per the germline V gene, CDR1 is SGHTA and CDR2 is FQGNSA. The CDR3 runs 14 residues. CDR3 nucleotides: TGTGCCAGCAGCTTAGCGACAGGGGATCCTGAAGCTTTCTTT. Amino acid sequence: CASSLATGDPEAFF.

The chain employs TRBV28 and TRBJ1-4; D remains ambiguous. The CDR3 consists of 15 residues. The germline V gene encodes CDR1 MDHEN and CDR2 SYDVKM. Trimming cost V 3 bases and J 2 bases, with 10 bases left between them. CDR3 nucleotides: TGTGCCAGCAGTTTCGGAGGACGTACTAATGAAAAACTGTTTTTT. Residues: CASSFGGRTNEKLFF.

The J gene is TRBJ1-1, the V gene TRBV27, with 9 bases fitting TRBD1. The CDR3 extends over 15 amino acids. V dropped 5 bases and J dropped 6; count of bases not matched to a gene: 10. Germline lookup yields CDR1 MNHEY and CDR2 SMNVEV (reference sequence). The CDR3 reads CASSPKQGAVSEAFF. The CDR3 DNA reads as TGTGCCAGCAGTCCCAAACAGGGGGCGGTTTCTGAAGCTTTCTTT.

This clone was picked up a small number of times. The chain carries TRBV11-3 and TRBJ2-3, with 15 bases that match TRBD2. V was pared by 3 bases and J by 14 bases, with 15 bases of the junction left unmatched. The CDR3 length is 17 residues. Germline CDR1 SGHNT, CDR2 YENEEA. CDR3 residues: CASSFGLAGGLDTYRYF. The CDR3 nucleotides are TGTGCCAGCAGCTTCGGACTAGCGGGGGGGCTCGATACTTATAGGTATTTT.

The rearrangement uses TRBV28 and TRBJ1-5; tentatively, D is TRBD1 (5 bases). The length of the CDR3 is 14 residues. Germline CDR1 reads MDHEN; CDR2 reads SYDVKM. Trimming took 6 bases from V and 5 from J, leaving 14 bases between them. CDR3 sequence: CASRETVRHQPQHF. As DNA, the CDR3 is TGTGCCAGCAGGGAGACAGTGAGGCATCAGCCCCAGCATTTT.

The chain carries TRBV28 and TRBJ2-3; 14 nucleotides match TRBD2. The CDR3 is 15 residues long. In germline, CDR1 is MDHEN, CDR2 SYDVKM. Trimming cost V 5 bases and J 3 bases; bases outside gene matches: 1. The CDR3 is CASSRTSGGTDTQYF. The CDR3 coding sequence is TGTGCCAGCAGTCGGACTAGCGGGGGGACAGATACGCAGTATTTT.

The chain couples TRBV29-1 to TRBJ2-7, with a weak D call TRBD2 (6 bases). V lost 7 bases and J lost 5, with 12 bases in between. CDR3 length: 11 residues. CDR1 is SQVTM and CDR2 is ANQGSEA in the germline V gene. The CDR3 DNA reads TGCAGCGGGAGGTCGGGAGACGAGCAGTACTTC. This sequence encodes CSGRSGDEQYF.

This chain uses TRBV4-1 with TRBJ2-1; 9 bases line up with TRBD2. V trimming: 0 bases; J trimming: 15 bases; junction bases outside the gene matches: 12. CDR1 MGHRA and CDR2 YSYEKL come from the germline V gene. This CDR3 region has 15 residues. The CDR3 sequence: CASSQEAAGGLMGFF. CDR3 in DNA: TGCGCCAGCAGCCAAGAGGCAGCGGGGGGTTTAATGGGGTTCTTC.

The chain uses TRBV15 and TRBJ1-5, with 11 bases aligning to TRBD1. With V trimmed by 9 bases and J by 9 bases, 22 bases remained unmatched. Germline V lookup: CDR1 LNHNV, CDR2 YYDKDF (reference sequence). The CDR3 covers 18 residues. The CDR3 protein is CATSYNTWTGGTIWPQHF. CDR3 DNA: TGTGCCACAAGTTACAACACTTGGACAGGGGGCACGATTTGGCCCCAGCATTTT.

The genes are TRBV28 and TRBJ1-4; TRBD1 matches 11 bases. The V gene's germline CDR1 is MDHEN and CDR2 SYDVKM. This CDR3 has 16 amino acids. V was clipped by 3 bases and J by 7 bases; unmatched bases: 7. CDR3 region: CASSLPRGTGGEKLFF. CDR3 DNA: TGTGCCAGCAGTTTGCCGAGGGGGACAGGGGGTGAAAAACTGTTTTTT. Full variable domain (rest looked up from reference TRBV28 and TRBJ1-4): DVKVTQSSRYLVKRTGEKVFLECVQDMDHENMFWYRQDPGLGLRLIYFSYDVKMKEKGDIPEGYSVSREKKERFSLILESASTNQTSMYLCASSLPRGTGGEKLFFGSGTQLSVL.

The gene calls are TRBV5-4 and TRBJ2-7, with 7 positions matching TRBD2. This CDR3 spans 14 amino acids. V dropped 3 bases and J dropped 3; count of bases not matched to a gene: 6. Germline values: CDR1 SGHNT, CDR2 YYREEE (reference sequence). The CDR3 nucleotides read TGTGCCAGCAGCTCGGGAGGCTCGAGCTACGAGCAGTACTTC. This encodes CASSSGGSSYEQYF. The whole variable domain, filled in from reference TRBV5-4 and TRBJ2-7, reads ETGVTQSPTHLIKTRGQQVTLRCSSQSGHNTVSWYQQALGQGPQFIFQYYREEENGRGNFPPRFSGLQFPNYSSELNVNALELDDSALYLCASSSGGSSYEQYFGPGTRLTVT.

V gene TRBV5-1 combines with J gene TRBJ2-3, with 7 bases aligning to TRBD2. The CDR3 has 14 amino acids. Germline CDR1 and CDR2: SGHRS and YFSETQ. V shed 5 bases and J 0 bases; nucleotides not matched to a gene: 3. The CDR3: CASRRGSSTDTQYF. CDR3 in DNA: TGCGCCAGCAGGCGGGGGTCTAGCACAGATACGCAGTATTTT.

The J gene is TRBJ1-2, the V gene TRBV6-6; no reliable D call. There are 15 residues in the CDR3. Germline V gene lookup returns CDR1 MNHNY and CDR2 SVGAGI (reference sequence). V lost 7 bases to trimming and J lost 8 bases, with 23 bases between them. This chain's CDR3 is CASTGLAGAFEGYTF. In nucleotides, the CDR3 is TGTGCCAGCACCGGTTTGGCGGGAGCCTTCGAGGGCTACACCTTC.

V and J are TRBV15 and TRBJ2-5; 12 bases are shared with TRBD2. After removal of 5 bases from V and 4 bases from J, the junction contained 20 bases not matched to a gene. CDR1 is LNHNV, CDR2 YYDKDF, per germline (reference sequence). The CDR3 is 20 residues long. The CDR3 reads CATSGAPLAGGPSVSETQYF. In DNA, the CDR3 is TGTGCCACCAGCGGAGCCCCACTAGCGGGGGGCCCCAGTGTATCAGAGACCCAGTACTTC.

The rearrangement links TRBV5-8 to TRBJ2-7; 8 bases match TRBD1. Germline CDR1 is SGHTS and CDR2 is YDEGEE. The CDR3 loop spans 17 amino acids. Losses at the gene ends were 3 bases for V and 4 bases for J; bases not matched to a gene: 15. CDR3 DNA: TGTGCCAGCAGCTCGCCTGGGGCCCAGGGGGCTCGTTACGAGCAGTACTTC. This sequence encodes CASSSPGAQGARYEQYF.

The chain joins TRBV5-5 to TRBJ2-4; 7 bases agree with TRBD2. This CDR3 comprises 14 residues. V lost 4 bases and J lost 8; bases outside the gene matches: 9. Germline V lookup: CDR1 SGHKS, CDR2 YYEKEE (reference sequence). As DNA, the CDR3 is TGTGCCAGCAGCCCGGGACTACTAATGGACATTCAGTACTTC. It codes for CASSPGLLMDIQYF.

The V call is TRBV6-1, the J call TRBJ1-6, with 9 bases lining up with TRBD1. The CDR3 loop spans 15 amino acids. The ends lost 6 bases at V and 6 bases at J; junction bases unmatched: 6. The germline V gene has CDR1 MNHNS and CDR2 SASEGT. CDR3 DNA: TGTGCCAGCAGCCACACAGGGGGCTCTAATTCACCCCTCCACTTT. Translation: CASSHTGGSNSPLHF.

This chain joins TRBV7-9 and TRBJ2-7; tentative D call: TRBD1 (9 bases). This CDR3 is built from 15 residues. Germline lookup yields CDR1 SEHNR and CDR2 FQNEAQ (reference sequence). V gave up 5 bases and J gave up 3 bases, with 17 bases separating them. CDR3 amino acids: CASSLGGDRVYEQYF. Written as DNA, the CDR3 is TGTGCCAGCAGCCTCGGGGGGGACAGGGTCTACGAGCAGTACTTC.

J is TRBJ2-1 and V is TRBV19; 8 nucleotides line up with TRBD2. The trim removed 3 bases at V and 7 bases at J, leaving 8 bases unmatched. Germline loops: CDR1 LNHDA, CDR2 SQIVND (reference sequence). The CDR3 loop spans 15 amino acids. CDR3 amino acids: CASSISGGRINEQFF. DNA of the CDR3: TGTGCCAGTAGTATCAGCGGGGGCCGAATAAATGAGCAGTTCTTC.

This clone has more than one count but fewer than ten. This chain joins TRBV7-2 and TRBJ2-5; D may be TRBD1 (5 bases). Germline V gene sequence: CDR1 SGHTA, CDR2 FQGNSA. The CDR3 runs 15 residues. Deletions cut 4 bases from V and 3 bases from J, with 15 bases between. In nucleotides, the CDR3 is TGTGCCAGCAGCTATCAGGCCTCCAGGGAAGAGACCCAGTACTTC. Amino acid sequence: CASSYQASREETQYF.

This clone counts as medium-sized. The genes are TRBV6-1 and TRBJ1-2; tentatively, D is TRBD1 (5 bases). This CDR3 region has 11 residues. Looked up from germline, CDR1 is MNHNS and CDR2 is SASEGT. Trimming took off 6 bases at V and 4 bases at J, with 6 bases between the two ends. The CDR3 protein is CASRGGYGYTF. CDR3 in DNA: TGTGCCAGCAGGGGGGGCTATGGCTACACCTTC.